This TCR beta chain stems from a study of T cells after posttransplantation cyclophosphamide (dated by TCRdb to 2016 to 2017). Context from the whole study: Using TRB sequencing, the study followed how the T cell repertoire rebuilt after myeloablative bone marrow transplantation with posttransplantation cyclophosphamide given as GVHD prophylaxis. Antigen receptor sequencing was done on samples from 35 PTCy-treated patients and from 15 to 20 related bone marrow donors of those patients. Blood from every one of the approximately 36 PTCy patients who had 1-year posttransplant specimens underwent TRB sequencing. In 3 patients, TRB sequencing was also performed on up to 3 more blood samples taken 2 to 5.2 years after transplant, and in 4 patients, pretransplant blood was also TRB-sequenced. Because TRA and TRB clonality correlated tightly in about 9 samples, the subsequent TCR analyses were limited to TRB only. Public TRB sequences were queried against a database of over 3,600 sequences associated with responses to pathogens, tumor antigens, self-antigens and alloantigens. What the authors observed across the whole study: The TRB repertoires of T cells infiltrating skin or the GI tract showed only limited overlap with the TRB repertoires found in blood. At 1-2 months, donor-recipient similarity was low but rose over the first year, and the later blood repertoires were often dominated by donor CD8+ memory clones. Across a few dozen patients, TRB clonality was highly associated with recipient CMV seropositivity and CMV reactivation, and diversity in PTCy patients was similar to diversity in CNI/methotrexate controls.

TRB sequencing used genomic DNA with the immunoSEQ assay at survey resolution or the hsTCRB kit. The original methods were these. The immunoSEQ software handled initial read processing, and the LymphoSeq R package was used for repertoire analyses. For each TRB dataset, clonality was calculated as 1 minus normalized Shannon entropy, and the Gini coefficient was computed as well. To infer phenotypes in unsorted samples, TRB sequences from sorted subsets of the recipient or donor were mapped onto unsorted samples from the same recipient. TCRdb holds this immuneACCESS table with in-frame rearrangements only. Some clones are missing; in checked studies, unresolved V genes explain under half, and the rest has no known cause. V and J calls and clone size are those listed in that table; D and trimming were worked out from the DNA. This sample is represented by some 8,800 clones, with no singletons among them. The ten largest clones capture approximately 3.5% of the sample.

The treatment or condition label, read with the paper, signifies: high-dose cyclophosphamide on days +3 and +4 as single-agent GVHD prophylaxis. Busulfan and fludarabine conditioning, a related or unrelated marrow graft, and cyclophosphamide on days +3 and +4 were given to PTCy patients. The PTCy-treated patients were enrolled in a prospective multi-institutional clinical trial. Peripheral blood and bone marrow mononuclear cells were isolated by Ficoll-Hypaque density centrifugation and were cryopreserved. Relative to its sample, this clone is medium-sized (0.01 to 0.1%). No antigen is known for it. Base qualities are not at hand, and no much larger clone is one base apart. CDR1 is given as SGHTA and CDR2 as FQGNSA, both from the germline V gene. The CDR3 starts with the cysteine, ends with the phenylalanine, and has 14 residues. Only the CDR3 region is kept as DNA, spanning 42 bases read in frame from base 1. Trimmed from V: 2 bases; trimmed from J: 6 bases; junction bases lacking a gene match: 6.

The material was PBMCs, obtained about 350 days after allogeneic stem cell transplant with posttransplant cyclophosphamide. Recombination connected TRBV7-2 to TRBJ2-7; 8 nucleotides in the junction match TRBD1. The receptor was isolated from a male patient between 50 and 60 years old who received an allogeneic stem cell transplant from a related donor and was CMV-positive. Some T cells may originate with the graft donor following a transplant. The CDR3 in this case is CASSLQTGDGEQYF. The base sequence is TGTGCCAGCAGCTTACAGACAGGGGACGGCGAGCAGTACTTC.